This T cell receptor beta chain was retrieved from a study of early T cells in non-severe SARS-CoV-2 infection. As for the study in general: The input, bulk RNA from unsorted whole blood, was sequenced, and chains were unpaired.

The study, taken as a whole, reports: A preference for anti-spike CD8 responses marked VDJdb matching, which missed private and CD4 specificities.

The V end lost 6 bases, the J end lost 1 base, and 16 bases lay between the germline ends. Germline V gene lookup returns CDR1 SQVTM and CDR2 ANQGSEA. This CDR3 is built from 14 residues. This clonotype was counted a few times. Its antigen is still unknown. Researchers attached unique molecular identifiers to individual cDNA molecules. MiXCR was run by TCRdb on the 5' RACE reads, yielding one entry per CDR3 protein. The sample holds some 80,000 distinct CDR3 sequences, approximately 14% seen once. Sequencing was performed on whole blood. The sequence derives from an adult who was a healthcare worker with PCR-confirmed SARS-CoV-2 infection or an uninfected control (not recorded which). V usage is TRBV29-1 and J usage is TRBJ2-7, with D possibly TRBD2 on 5 matching bases. CDR3 in amino acids: CSVSTREPSYEQYF. For the CDR3, the DNA is TGCAGCGTGTCAACTAGGGAACCATCCTACGAGCAGTACTTC.